Below, 11 T cell receptor beta chains from the same sample are listed, as sequenced in a study of cytomegalovirus exposure and HLA in healthy donors (dated by TCRdb to about 2017). The receptor library was made with the immunoSEQ multiplex PCR assay. A mixture of 60 forward primers for TCR Vbeta segments and 13 reverse primers for TCR Jbeta segments was used in the multiplex PCR. The table comes from immuneACCESS by way of TCRdb, which keeps in-frame sequences with V and J called. Part of the clones is missing from these tables; in studies checked, under half for an unresolved V gene and the rest for unknown reasons. A total of about 140,000 clones appear in this sample, less than 80% of them only once. The ten top clones hold approximately 10% of the sample. Sequencing was carried out using PBMCs. These receptors were collected from a woman aged 45-60 years in good health and CMV-seropositive.

As for this clone: The sample carries other DNA sequences with the same CDR3. CDR3 nucleotides: TGCGCCAGCAGCTTGGTAAGCGGCGACACAGATACGCAGTATTTT. Encoded protein: CASSLVSGDTDTQYF. The chain employs TRBV5-1 and TRBJ2-3; D perhaps matches TRBD2 (5 bases). The CDR3 covers 15 residues. The germline V gene has CDR1 SGHRS and CDR2 YFSETQ. V lost 0 bases to trimming and J lost 2 bases, with 10 bases between them.

This chain connects TRBV18 to TRBJ2-6, with 12 bases lining up with TRBD1. This CDR3 is 17 amino acids long. After removal of 4 bases from V and 2 bases from J, the junction contained 3 bases not matched to a gene. Germline loops: CDR1 KGHSH, CDR2 LQKENI. CDR3 nucleotide sequence: TGTGCCAGCTCACGGGGGACAGGGGGCGCTGGGGCCAACGTCCTGACTTTC. Translating gives CASSRGTGGAGANVLTF.

The chain is built from TRBV11-2 and TRBJ2-5, with 9 bases lining up with TRBD2. Germline V gene sequence: CDR1 SGHAT, CDR2 FQNNGV. V dropped 1 base and J dropped 2; count of bases not matched to a gene: 5. The CDR3 consists of 16 residues. CDR3 sequence: CASSLAIAGAQETQYF. CDR3 in DNA: TGTGCCAGCAGCTTAGCGATAGCGGGGGCACAAGAGACCCAGTACTTC.

The chain couples TRBV5-4 to TRBJ2-4; TRBD1 agrees at 10 bases. The CDR3 sequence is 17 residues long. CDR1 and CDR2 from the germline V gene are SGHNT and YYREEE (reference sequence). J gave up 0 bases and V 4 bases, and 7 bases lay outside the gene matches. This CDR3 is CASSPGQGIGAKNIQYF. CDR3 in DNA: TGTGCCAGCAGCCCGGGACAGGGGATAGGAGCCAAAAACATTCAGTACTTC.

The chain combines TRBV7-9 with TRBJ1-2; D is ambiguous. Trimming took off 6 bases at V and 3 bases at J, with 17 bases between the two ends. The length of the CDR3 is 15 residues. The germline V gene encodes CDR1 SEHNR and CDR2 FQNEAQ (reference sequence). The CDR3 coding sequence is TGTGCCAGCAGACGTTCGGTCTCCGGGGACTATGGCTACACCTTC. This gives the protein CASRRSVSGDYGYTF.

This clone was observed a few times. CDR3 nucleotide sequence: TGCGCCAGCAGCTTGGGTCGGGGGAGAAGCACCGGGGAGCTGTTTTTT. This translates into CASSLGRGRSTGELFF. The chain joins TRBV5-1 to TRBJ2-2; possibly TRBD2 for D (6 bases). The CDR3 covers 16 residues. Trimming took 0 bases from V and 4 from J, leaving 13 bases between them. Germline V CDR1 and CDR2: SGHRS, YFSETQ. The full variable domain, completed using reference TRBV5-1 and TRBJ2-2, is KAGVTQTPRYLIKTRGQQVTLSCSPISGHRSVSWYQQTPGQGLQFLFEYFSETQRNKGNFPGRFSGRQFSNSRSEMNVSTLELGDSALYLCASSLGRGRSTGELFFGEGSRLTVL.

In this sample, this clone turned up once. Other DNA sequences of this sample code for an identical CDR3. The V and J genes are TRBV11-2 and TRBJ1-1; D uncertain. Trimming removed 3 bases from V and 1 base from J, with 6 bases in between. The CDR3 spans 13 residues. Germline V CDR1 and CDR2: SGHAT, FQNNGV. This chain's CDR3 is CASSFNWNTEAFF. The CDR3 DNA follows: TGTGCCAGCAGCTTTAACTGGAACACTGAAGCTTTCTTT.

This chain joins TRBV2 and TRBJ2-7; D is possibly TRBD2 (6 bases). The CDR3 is made up of 16 amino acids. With 10 bases removed from V and 9 bases from J, the gap between germline ends came to 31 bases. Germline assignment: CDR1 SNHLY and CDR2 FYNNEI. The CDR3 spells CATTENRETDLRGQYF. The CDR3 DNA sequence: TGTGCCACCACTGAGAACCGGGAGACCGATCTACGAGGGCAGTACTTC.

The chain carries TRBV27 and TRBJ1-6, with D possibly TRBD1 on 5 matching bases. CDR3 size: 14 residues. V lost 6 bases, J lost 9 bases, and 15 bases lay in between. Germline V lookup: CDR1 MNHEY, CDR2 SMNVEV (reference sequence). CDR3 amino acids: CASRMGLSASPLHF. CDR3 coding DNA: TGTGCCAGCAGAATGGGACTTTCCGCTTCACCCCTCCACTTT.

The CDR3 loop reads CASSQEWGGGQPQHF. The CDR3 DNA reads TGCGCCAGCAGCCAAGAATGGGGCGGGGGTCAGCCCCAGCATTTT. This sequence joins TRBV4-3 and TRBJ1-5; TRBD1 is a possible D gene (5 bases). From germline, CDR1 is LGHNA and CDR2 YSLEER. V shed 0 bases and J shed 6 bases, with 12 bases lying between them. The CDR3 length is 15 residues.

This chain links TRBV7-2 with TRBJ2-2; the D gene is possibly TRBD1 (6 bases). The CDR3 covers 14 residues. With 5 bases removed from V and 7 bases from J, the gap between germline ends came to 14 bases. In germline, CDR1 is SGHTA, CDR2 FQGNSA. In DNA form, the CDR3 reads TGTGCCAGCAGCCAGACAGGCGCATACGGGGAGCTGTTTTTT. It specifies CASSQTGAYGELFF.